The T cell receptor beta chain under discussion was sequenced for a study of shared clonotypes between healthy human individuals. Method: immunoSEQ multiplex PCR; TCRdb's copy keeps in-frame clones and lacks some. The sample holds just over 2,000,000 clones, over 85% seen once. Trimming took 0 bases from V and 13 from J, leaving 7 bases between them. The CDR3 length is 12 residues. The germline V gene encodes CDR1 MNHEY and CDR2 SMNVEV (reference sequence). This TCR came from a man aged 18 to 30 in good health. Sequencing input: naive CD4+ T cells sorted from blood. Subset defined: CD45RA+ positively selected. The chain combines TRBV27 with TRBJ1-6, with D uncertain. The CDR3 sequence is CASSLSGGPLHF. The CDR3 nucleotides are TGTGCCAGCAGTTTATCGGGCGGCCCCCTCCACTTT.